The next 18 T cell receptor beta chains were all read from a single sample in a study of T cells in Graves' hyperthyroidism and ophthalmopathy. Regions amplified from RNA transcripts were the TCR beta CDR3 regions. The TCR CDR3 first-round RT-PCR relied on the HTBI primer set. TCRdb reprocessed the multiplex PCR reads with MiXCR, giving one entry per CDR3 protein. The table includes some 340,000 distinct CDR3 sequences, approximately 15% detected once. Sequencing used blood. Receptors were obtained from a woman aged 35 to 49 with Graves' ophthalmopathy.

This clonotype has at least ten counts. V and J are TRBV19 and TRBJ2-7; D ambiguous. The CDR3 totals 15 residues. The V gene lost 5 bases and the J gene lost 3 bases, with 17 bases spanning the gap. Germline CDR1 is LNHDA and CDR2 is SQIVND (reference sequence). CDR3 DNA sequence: TGTGCCAGTAGTGTTACACCCGGATCAAGCTACGAGCAGTACTTC. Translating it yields CASSVTPGSSYEQYF.

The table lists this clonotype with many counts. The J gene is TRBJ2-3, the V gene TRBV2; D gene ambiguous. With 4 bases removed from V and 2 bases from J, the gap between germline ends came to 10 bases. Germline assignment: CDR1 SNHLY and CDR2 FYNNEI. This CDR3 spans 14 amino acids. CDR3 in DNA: TGTGCCAGCAGTGGGAACGGGTACACAGATACGCAGTATTTT. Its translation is CASSGNGYTDTQYF.

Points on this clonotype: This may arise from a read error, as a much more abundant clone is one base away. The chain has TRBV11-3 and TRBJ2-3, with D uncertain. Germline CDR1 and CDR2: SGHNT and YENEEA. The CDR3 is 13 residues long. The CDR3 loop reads CAGSTYTTDTQYF. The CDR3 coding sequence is TGTGCCGGCAGCACCTATACCACAGATACGCAGTATTTT. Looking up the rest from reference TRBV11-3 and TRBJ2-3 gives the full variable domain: EAGVVQSPRYKIIEKKQPVAFWCNPISGHNTLYWYLQNLGQGPELLIRYENEEAVDDSQLPKDRFSAERLKGVDSTLKIQPAELGDSAVYLCAGSTYTTDTQYFGPGTRLTVL.

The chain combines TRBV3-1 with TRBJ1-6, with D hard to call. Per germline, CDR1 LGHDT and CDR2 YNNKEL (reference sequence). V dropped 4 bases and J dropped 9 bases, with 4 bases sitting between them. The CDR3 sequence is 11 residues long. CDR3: CASSPFSPLHF. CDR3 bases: TGTGCCAGCAGCCCCTTTTCACCCCTCCACTTT.

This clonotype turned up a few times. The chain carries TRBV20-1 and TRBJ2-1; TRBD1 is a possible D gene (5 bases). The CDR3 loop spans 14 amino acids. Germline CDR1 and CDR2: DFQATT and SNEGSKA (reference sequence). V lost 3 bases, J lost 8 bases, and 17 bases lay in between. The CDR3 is CSASTGILGYEQFF. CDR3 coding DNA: TGCAGTGCTAGTACAGGCATCCTGGGCTATGAGCAGTTCTTC.

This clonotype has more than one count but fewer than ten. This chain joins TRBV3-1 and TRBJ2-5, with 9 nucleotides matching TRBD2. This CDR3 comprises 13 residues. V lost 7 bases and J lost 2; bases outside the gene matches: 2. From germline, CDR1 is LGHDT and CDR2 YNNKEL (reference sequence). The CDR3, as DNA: TGTGCCAGCATGCTAGCGGGGCAAGAGACCCAGTACTTC. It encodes CASMLAGQETQYF.

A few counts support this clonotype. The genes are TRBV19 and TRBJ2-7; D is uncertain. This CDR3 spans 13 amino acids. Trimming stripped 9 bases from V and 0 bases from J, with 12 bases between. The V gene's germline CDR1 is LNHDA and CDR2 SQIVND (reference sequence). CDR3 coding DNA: TGTGCCAGCAAAGCAGGTAGCTCCTACGAGCAGTACTTC. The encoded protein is CASKAGSSYEQYF.

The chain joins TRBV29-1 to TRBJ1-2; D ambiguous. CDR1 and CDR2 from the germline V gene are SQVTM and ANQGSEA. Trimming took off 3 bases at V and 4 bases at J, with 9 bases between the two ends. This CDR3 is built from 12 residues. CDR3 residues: CSVDVGSYGYTF. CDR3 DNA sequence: TGCAGCGTTGATGTGGGTAGCTATGGCTACACCTTC.

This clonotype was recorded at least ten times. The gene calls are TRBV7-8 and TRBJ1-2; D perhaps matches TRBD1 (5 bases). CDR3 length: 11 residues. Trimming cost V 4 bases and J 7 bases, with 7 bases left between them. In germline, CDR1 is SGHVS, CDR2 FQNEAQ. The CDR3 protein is CASSSTGGYTF. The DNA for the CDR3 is TGTGCCAGCAGCTCAACAGGTGGCTACACCTTC.

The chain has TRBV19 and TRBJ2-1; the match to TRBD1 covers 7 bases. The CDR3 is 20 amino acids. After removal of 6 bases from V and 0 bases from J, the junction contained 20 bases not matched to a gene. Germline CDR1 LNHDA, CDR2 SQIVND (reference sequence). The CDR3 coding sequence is TGTGCCAGTAGCCTACTGACAGGGAACGCGTGGGGGAGCTCCTACAATGAGCAGTTCTTC. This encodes CASSLLTGNAWGSSYNEQFF.

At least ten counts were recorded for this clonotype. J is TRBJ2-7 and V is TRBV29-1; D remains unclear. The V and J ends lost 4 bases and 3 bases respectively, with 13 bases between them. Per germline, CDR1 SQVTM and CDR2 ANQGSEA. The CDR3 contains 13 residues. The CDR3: CSVAETYIYEQYF. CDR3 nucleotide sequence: TGCAGCGTTGCAGAGACATACATCTACGAGCAGTACTTC.

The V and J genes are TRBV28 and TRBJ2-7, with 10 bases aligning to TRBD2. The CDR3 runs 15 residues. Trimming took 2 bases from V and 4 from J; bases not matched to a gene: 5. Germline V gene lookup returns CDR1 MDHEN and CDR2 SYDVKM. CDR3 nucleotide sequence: TGTGCCAGCAGTTTACTTCCTAGCGGGAGTTACGAGCAGTACTTC. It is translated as CASSLLPSGSYEQYF.

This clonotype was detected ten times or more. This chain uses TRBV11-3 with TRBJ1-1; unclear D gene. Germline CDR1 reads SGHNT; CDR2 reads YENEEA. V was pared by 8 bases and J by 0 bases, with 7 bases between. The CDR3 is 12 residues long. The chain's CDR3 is CASGSLNTEAFF. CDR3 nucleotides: TGTGCCAGCGGCTCATTGAACACTGAAGCTTTCTTT. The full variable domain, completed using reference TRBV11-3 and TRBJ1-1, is EAGVVQSPRYKIIEKKQPVAFWCNPISGHNTLYWYLQNLGQGPELLIRYENEEAVDDSQLPKDRFSAERLKGVDSTLKIQPAELGDSAVYLCASGSLNTEAFFGQGTRLTVV.

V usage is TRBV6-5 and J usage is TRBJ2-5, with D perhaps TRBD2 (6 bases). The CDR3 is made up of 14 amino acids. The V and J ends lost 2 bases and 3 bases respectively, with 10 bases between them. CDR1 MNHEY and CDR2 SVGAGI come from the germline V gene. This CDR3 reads CASSYLSGKETQYF. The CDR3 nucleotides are TGTGCCAGCAGTTACCTTAGCGGAAAAGAGACCCAGTACTTC.

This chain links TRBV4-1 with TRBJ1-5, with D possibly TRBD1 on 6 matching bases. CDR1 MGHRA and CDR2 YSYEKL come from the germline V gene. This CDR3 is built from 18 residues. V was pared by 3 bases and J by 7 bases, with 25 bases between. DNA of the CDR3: TGCGCCAGCAGCCACTTGCGGCCGGGACAAGAGAGGGGACAGCCCCAGCATTTT. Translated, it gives CASSHLRPGQERGQPQHF.

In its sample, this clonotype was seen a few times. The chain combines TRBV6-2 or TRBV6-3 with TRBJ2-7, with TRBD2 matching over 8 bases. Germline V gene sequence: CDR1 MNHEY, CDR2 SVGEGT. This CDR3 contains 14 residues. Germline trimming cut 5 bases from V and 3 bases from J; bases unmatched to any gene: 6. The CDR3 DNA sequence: TGTGCCAGCAGTGCTCGGGAGGGAAACTACGAGCAGTACTTC. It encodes CASSAREGNYEQYF.

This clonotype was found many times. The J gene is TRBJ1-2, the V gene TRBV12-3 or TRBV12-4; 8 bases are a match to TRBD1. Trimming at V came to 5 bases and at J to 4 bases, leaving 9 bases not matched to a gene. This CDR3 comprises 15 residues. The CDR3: CASSPNDRGGYGYTF. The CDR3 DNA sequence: TGTGCCAGCAGTCCGAACGACAGGGGCGGCTATGGCTACACCTTC.

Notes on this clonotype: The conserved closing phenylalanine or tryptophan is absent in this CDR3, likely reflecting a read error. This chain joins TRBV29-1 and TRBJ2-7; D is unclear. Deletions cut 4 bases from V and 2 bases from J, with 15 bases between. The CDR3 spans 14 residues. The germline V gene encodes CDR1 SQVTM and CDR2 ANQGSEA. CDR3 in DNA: TGCAGCGTTGGTGGGGTGGCCCCAACCTACGAGCAGTACTCC. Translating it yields CSVGGVAPTYEQYS.